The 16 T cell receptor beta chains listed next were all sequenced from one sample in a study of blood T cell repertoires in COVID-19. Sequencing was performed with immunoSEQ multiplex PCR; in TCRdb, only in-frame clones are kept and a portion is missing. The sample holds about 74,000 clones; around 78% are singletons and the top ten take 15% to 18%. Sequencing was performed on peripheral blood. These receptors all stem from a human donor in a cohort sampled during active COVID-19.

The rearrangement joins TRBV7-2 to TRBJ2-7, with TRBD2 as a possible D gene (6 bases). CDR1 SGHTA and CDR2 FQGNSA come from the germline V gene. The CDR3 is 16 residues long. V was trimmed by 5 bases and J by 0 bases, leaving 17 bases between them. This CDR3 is CASSQGGGGNSYEQYF. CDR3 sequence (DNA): TGTGCCAGCAGCCAGGGAGGCGGCGGGAACTCCTACGAGCAGTACTTC. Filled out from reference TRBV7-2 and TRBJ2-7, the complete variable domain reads GAGVSQSPSNKVTEKGKDVELRCDPISGHTALYWYRQSLGQGLEFLIYFQGNSAPDKSGLPSDRFSAERTGGSVSTLTIQRTQQEDSAVYLCASSQGGGGNSYEQYFGPGTRLTVT.

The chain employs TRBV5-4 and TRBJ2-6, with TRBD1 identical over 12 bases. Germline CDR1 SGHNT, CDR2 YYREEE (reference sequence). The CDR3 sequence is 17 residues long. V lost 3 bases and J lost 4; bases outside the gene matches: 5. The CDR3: CASSYGTGGTGANVLTF. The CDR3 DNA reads TGTGCCAGCAGCTACGGGACAGGGGGCACCGGGGCCAACGTCCTGACTTTC.

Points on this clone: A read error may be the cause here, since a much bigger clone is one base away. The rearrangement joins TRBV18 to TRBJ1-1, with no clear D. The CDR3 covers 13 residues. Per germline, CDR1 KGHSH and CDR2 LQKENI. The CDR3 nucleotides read TGTACCAGCTCACCGGGTCTTCCCGGAGGGGCTTTCTTT. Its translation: CTSSPGLPGGAFF.

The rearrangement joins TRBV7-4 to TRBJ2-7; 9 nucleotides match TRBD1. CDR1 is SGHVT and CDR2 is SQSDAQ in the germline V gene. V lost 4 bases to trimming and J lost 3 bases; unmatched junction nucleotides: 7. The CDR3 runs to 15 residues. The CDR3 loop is CASSCRDREVYEQYF. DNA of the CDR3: TGTGCCAGCAGCTGCCGGGACAGGGAAGTCTACGAGCAGTACTTC.

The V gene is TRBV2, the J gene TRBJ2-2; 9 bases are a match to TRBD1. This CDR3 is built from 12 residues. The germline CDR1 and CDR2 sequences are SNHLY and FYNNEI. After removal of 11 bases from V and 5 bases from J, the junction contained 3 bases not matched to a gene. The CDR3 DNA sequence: TGTGCCGGAGGACAGGGGACCGGGGAGCTGTTTTTT. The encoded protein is CAGGQGTGELFF.

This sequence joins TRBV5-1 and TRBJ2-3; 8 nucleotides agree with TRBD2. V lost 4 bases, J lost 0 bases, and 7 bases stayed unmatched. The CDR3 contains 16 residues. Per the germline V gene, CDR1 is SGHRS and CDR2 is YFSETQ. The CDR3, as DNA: TGCGCCAGCAGCCCGGGGGGGCGGGGAAGCACAGATACGCAGTATTTT. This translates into CASSPGGRGSTDTQYF.

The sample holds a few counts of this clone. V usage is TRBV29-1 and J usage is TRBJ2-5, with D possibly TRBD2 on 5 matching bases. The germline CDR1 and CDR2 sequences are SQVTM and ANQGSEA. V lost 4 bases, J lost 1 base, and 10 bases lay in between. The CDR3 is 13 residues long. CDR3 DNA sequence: TGCAGCGTTGTGGCGCTAGCCCAAGAGACCCAGTACTTC. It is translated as CSVVALAQETQYF.

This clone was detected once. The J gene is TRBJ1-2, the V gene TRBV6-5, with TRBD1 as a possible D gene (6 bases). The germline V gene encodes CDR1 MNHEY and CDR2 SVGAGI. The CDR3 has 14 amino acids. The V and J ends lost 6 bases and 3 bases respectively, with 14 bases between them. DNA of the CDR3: TGTGCCAGCAGGAGAGGGGACACTGACTATGGCTACACCTTC. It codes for CASRRGDTDYGYTF.

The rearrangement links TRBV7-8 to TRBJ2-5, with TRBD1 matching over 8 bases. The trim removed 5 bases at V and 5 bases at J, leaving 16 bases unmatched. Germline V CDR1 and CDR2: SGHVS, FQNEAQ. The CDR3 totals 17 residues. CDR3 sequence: CASSDIPGQVFGETQYF. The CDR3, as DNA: TGTGCCAGCAGCGATATCCCGGGACAGGTGTTTGGGGAGACCCAGTACTTC.

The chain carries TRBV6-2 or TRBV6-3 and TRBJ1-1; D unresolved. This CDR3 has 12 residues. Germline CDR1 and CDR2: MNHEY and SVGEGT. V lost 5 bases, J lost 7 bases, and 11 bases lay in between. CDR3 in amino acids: CASSRTDFEAFF. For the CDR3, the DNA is TGTGCCAGCAGTCGGACTGATTTTGAAGCTTTCTTT.

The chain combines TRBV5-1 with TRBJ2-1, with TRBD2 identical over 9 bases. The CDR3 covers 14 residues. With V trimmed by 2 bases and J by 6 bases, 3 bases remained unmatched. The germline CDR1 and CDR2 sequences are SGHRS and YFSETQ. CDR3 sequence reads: CASSFGTSTNEQFF. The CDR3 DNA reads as TGCGCCAGCAGCTTTGGGACTAGCACCAATGAGCAGTTCTTC.

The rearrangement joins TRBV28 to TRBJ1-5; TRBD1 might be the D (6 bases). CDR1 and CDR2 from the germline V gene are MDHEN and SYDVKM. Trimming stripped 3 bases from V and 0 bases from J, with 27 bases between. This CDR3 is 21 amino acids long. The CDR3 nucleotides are TGTGCCAGCAGTTTTCTAACAGGGATCTCGATACCAAAAACTAGCAATCAGCCCCAGCATTTT. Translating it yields CASSFLTGISIPKTSNQPQHF.

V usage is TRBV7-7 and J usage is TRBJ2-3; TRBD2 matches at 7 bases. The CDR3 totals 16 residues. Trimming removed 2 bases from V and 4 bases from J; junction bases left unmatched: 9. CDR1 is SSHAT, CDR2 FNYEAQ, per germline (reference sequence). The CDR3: CASSLTLASGADTQYF. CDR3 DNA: TGTGCCAGCAGCTTAACCCTTGCTAGCGGCGCAGATACGCAGTATTTT.

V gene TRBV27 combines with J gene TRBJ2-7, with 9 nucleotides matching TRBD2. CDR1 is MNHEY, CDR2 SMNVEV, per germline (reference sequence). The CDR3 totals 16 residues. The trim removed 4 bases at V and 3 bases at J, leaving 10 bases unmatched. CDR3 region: CASSSPAGGPIYEQYF. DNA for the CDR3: TGTGCCAGCAGTTCACCAGCGGGGGGACCGATCTACGAGCAGTACTTC.

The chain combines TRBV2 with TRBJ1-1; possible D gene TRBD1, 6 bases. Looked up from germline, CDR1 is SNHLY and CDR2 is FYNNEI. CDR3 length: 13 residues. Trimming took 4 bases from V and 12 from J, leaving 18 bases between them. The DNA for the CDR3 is TGTGCCAGCAGTGGAACGGGACAACCTAAAACTTTCTTT. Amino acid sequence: CASSGTGQPKTFF.

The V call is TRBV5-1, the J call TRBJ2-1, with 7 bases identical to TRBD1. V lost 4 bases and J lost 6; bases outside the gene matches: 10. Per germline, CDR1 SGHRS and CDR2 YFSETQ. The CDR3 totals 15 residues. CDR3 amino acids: CASSPGQAFLNEQFF. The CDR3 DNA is TGCGCCAGCAGCCCTGGACAGGCCTTCCTCAATGAGCAGTTCTTC.